This T cell receptor beta chain is drawn from a study of T cells in Graves' hyperthyroidism and ophthalmopathy. Losses at the gene ends were 8 bases for V and 0 bases for J; bases not matched to a gene: 8. This CDR3 is built from 15 residues. Using RNA transcripts as the source, TCR beta CDR3 regions were amplified. The HTBI set primed first-round TCR CDR3 RT-PCR. TCRdb redid the calling of the multiplex PCR reads with MiXCR, one entry per CDR3 protein. The sample records under 350,000 distinct CDR3 sequences, roughly 23% being singletons. Graves' hyperthyroidism was deemed stable given no ophthalmopathy progression within 18 months.

The sequenced sample was blood. The gene calls are TRBV12-3 or TRBV12-4 and TRBJ2-3, with 7 nucleotides matching TRBD2. The TCR comes from a woman aged 50 to 65 with Graves' hyperthyroidism. As DNA, the CDR3 is TGTGCCAGCGGAACAGCGGGGACTAGCACAGATACGCAGTATTTT. Translation gives CASGTAGTSTDTQYF.